The 5 T cell receptor beta chains given below trace back to one sample, sequenced in a study of identical twins. MiXCR was run by TCRdb on the 5' RACE reads, yielding one entry per CDR3 protein. The sample contains about 530,000 distinct CDR3 sequences, approximately 20% of which appear only once. This sample was shared with a second study, whose subject was yellow fever vaccine responses in identical twins.

Material: CD4+ T cells sorted from blood. All receptors derive from a woman aged 18-29 years in good health.

The genes are TRBV29-1 and TRBJ2-1, with 15 bases lining up with TRBD2. V lost 1 base and J lost 2; bases outside the gene matches: 9. CDR3 length equals 19 residues. Looked up from germline, CDR1 is SQVTM and CDR2 is ANQGSEA. CDR3 DNA: TGCAGCGTTGAAGGGCAGCCGGGACTAGCGGGGGGAGCCTACAATGAGCAGTTCTTC. Translation: CSVEGQPGLAGGAYNEQFF.

V usage is TRBV5-1 and J usage is TRBJ2-7; D is undetermined. This CDR3 comprises 13 residues. In germline, CDR1 is SGHRS, CDR2 YFSETQ. The ends were cut back, 2 bases at V and 6 bases at J, with 12 bases in the middle. The CDR3 DNA reads TGCGCCAGCAGCTTAAGCCCCTCGGGCGAGCAGTACTTC. Translation: CASSLSPSGEQYF.

This chain connects TRBV2 to TRBJ2-6; D is undetermined. This CDR3 has 14 residues. Germline CDR1 SNHLY, CDR2 FYNNEI. With 7 bases removed from V and 1 base from J, the gap between germline ends came to 8 bases. CDR3 sequence: CASITLSGANVLTF. Written as DNA, the CDR3 is TGTGCCAGCATCACCCTTTCTGGGGCCAACGTCCTGACTTTC.

The chain has TRBV4-1 and TRBJ2-7; the match to TRBD2 covers 10 bases. The CDR3 is 15 residues long. V lost 4 bases to trimming and J lost 4 bases; unmatched junction nucleotides: 7. Germline V gene data show CDR1 as MGHRA and CDR2 as YSYEKL. The CDR3 DNA is TGCGCCAGCAGCCGACCCGGGACTAGCGAATACGAGCAGTACTTC. Protein: CASSRPGTSEYEQYF.

This chain joins TRBV28 and TRBJ2-7, with D perhaps TRBD2 (6 bases). CDR3 size: 13 residues. V gave up 5 bases and J gave up 5 bases, with 13 bases separating them. Germline-derived CDR1 and CDR2 are MDHEN and SYDVKM. The CDR3 is CASSPGGEDEQYF. The DNA for the CDR3 is TGTGCCAGCAGTCCCGGAGGGGAGGACGAGCAGTACTTC. The full variable domain, in which reference TRBV28 and TRBJ2-7 provide the parts outside the CDR3, is DVKVTQSSRYLVKRTGEKVFLECVQDMDHENMFWYRQDPGLGLRLIYFSYDVKMKEKGDIPEGYSVSREKKERFSLILESASTNQTSMYLCASSPGGEDEQYFGPGTRLTVT.